This T cell receptor beta chain appears in the sequencing data of a study of blood T cell repertoires in COVID-19. In the study overall: Samples representing acute and convalescent COVID-19 were sourced from the United States, Italy and Spain. T cells, B-cell-depleted T cells, or PBMCs supplied cDNA or gDNA.

Details on this clone: In the same sample, other DNA sequences code for this CDR3.

Under the authors' procedure: The authors estimated nucleated cell counts from reference gene primer amplification. Here immunoSEQ multiplex PCR was the method, and the copy in TCRdb shows in-frame clones only, minus some. The V and J calls and the clone size are those of that table, but D and trimming were determined from the DNA. Of about 240,000 clones in the sample, about 85% were seen once. Trimming removed 6 bases from V and 4 bases from J, with 10 bases in between. Germline V gene sequence: CDR1 MNHEY, CDR2 SVGAGI. The CDR3 sequence is 13 residues long. The chain uses TRBV6-5 and TRBJ1-3; the D gene is possibly TRBD1 (6 bases). Specimen: peripheral blood. This TCR was recovered from a man aged 55-75 years who had recovered from COVID-19. The DNA of the CDR3 is TGTGCCAGCAGCAGGGGCTCGGGAAACACCATATATTTT. This gives the protein CASSRGSGNTIYF.